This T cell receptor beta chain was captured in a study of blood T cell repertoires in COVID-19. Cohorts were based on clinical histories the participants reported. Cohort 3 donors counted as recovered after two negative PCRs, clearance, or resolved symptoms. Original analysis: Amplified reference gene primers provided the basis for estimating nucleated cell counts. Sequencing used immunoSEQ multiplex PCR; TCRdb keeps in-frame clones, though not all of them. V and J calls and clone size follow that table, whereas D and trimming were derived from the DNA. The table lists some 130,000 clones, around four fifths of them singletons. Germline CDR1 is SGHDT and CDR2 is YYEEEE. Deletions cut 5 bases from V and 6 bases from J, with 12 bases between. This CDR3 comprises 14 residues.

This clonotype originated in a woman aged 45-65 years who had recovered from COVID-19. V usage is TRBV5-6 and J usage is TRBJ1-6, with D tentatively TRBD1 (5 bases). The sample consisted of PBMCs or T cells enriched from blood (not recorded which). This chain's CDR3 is CASRPGRGNSPLHF. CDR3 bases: TGTGCCAGCAGGCCAGGGAGGGGTAATTCACCCCTCCACTTT.